The clone carrying this T cell receptor beta chain has a single count. This entry belongs to a study of blood T cell repertoires in COVID-19. The data were produced by immunoSEQ multiplex PCR, yet TCRdb's version contains in-frame clones alone and is incomplete. The data hold some 350,000 clones, with around nine tenths observed a single time. The CDR3 runs to 15 residues. CDR1 and CDR2 from the germline V gene are DFQATT and SNEGSKA (reference sequence). V was shortened by 3 bases and J by 1 base, with 15 bases between the two germline ends. The TCR sequence derives from a human donor in a cohort sampled during active COVID-19. The sequencing sample was made of peripheral blood. The chain uses TRBV20-1 and TRBJ1-1, with D possibly matching TRBD1 (5 bases). CDR3 DNA: TGCAGTGCTAGTTTCCAGGGAGGCCGGAACACTGAAGCTTTCTTT. It encodes CSASFQGGRNTEAFF.